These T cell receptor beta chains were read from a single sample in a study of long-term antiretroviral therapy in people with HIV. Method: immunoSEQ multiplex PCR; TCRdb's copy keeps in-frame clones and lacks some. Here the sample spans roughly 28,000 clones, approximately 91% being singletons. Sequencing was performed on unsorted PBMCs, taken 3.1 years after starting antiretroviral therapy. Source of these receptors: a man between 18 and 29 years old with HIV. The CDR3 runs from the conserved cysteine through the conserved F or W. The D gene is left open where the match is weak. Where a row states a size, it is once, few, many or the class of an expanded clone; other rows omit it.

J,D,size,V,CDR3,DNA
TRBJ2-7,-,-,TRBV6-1,CASKELLRSGEQYF,TGTGCCAGCAAAGAGTTACTACGATCGGGCGAGCAGTACTTC
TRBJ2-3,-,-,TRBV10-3,CALGEGQPDTQYF,TGTGCCTTAGGCGAGGGTCAGCCAGATACGCAGTATTTT
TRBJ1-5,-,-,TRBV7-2,CASSPIGGANQPQHF,TGTGCCAGCAGTCCCATCGGGGGCGCGAATCAGCCCCAGCATTTT
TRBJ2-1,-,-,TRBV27,CASSHHFSGNEQFF,TGTGCCAGCAGCCACCATTTCAGCGGTAATGAGCAGTTCTTC
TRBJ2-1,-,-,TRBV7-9,CASSLSGLAYNEQFF,TGTGCCAGCAGCTTATCAGGGTTGGCCTACAATGAGCAGTTCTTC
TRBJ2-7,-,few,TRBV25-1,CASSEGSEYF,TGTGCCAGCAGTGAGGGGTCCGAGTACTTC
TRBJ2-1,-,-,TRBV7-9,CASSSAEPGGVEQFF,TGTGCCAGCAGCTCTGCCGAGCCTGGAGGGGTTGAGCAGTTCTTC
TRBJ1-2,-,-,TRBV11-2,CASSGAAYGYTF,TGTGCCAGCTCAGGGGCGGCCTATGGCTACACCTTC
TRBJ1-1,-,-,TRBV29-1,CSVYKNTEAFF,TGCAGCGTATATAAGAACACTGAAGCTTTCTTT
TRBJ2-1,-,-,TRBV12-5,CASGFGGLYNEQFF,TGTGCTAGTGGTTTCGGGGGGCTCTACAATGAGCAGTTCTTC
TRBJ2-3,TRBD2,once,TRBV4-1,CASSQELAGGPGDTQYF,TGCGCCAGCAGCCAGGAGCTAGCGGGAGGGCCGGGTGATACGCAGTATTTT
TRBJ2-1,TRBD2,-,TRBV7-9,CASSLGPSGAGGYNEQFF,TGTGCCAGCAGCTTAGGTCCCTCGGGAGCGGGAGGCTACAATGAGCAGTTCTTC
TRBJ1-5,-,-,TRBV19,CASSMRGNQPQHF,TGTGCCAGTAGTATGCGAGGGAATCAGCCCCAGCATTTT
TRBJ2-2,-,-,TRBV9,CASRPGQTVNTGELFF,TGTGCCAGCAGACCCGGACAGACCGTGAACACCGGGGAGCTGTTTTTT
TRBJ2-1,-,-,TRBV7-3,CASSLTSAGAPIKQFF,TGTGCCAGCAGCTTAACATCTGCGGGGGCCCCGATTAAGCAGTTCTTC
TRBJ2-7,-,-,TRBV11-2,CASSPGLSYEQYF,TGTGCCAGCAGCCCAGGGTTGTCCTACGAGCAGTACTTC
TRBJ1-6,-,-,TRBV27,CASSPDSLSSPLHF,TGTGCCAGCAGTCCGGACAGTTTAAGTTCACCCCTCCACTTT
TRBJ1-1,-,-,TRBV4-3,CASSQKGTEAFF,TGCGCCAGCAGCCAAAAAGGGACTGAAGCTTTCTTT
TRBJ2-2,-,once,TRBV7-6,CASSPATVNTGELFF,TGTGCCAGCAGCCCGGCGACAGTAAACACCGGGGAGCTGTTTTTT
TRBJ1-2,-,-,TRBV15,CATSRGGQVGYGYTF,TGTGCCACCAGCAGAGGTGGTCAGGTCGGCTATGGCTACACCTTC
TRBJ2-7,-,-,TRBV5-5,CASSAKGGLAYEQYF,TGTGCCAGCAGTGCGAAGGGCGGGTTGGCCTACGAGCAGTACTTC
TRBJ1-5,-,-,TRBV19,CASRVGGNQPQHF,TGTGCCAGTAGGGTGGGCGGCAATCAGCCCCAGCATTTT
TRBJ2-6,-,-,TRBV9,CASSVEVAASGANVLTF,TGTGCCAGCAGCGTAGAAGTGGCGGCCTCTGGGGCCAACGTCCTGACTTTC
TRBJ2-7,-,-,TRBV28,CASSLMTPAGEQYF,TGTGCCAGCAGTTTGATGACCCCGGCGGGGGAGCAGTACTTC
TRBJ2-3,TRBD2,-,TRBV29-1,CSVGGRAADTQYF,TGCAGCGTTGGCGGGAGGGCGGCAGATACGCAGTATTTT
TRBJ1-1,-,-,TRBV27,CASSFGSWGMNTEAFF,TGTGCCAGCAGTTTTGGATCATGGGGAATGAACACTGAAGCTTTCTTT
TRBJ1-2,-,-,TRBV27,CASKRYERDYGYTF,TGTGCCAGCAAGCGATATGAGAGAGACTATGGCTACACCTTC
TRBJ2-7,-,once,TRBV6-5,CASSYSRLSYEQYF,TGTGCCAGCAGTTACTCCAGGCTCTCCTACGAGCAGTACTTC
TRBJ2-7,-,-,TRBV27,CATQGLRESSYEQYF,TGTGCCACCCAAGGGTTGCGGGAAAGCTCCTACGAGCAGTACTTC
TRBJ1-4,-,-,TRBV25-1,CASSAEATNEKLFF,TGTGCCAGCAGTGCCGAAGCAACTAATGAAAAACTGTTTTTT
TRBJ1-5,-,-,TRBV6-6,CASSYSPPDQPQHF,TGTGCCAGCAGTTATTCGCCCCCCGATCAGCCCCAGCATTTT
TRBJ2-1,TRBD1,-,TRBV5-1,CASSNLQTGLDEQFF,TGCGCCAGCAGCAACCTGCAGACAGGGCTAGATGAGCAGTTCTTC
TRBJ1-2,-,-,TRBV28,CASSRRGDYGYTF,TGTGCCAGCAGCCGGCGGGGGGATTATGGCTACACCTTC
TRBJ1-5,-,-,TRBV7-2,CASSLQADQPQHF,TGTGCCAGCAGCTTACAGGCCGATCAGCCCCAGCATTTT
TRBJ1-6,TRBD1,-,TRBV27,CASSLSRGGSPLHF,TGTGCCAGCAGTTTATCCAGGGGGGGTTCACCCCTCCACTTT
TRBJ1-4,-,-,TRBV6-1,CASSGVVSDKLFF,TGTGCCAGCAGCGGAGTGGTTTCGGACAAACTGTTTTTT
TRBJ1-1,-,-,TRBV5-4,CASSSWGVQKAFF,TGTGCCAGCAGCTCGTGGGGGGTGCAGAAAGCTTTCTTT
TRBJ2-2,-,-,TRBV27,CASSLQLNTGELFF,TGTGCCAGCAGTTTACAGTTGAACACCGGGGAGCTGTTTTTT
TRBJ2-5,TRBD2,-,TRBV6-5,CASSGGGGETQYF,TGTGCCAGCAGCGGGGGGGGAGGAGAGACCCAGTACTTC
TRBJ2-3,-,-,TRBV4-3,CASSARDFHTDTQYF,TGCGCCAGCAGCGCCCGGGACTTTCACACAGATACGCAGTATTTT
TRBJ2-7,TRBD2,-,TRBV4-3,CASSQRTSGLSYEQYF,TGCGCCAGCAGCCAGAGGACTAGCGGCCTCTCCTACGAGCAGTACTTC
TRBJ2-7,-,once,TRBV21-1,CASSKVSLAGGSYEQYF,TGTGCCAGCAGCAAAGTGAGTCTAGCGGGAGGGTCCTACGAGCAGTACTTC
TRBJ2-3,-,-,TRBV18,CASSPGTPQYF,TGTGCCAGCTCACCGGGTACGCCGCAGTATTTT
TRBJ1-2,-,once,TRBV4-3,CASSRQGAGKNYGYTF,TGCGCCAGCAGCCGGCAAGGGGCAGGGAAGAACTATGGCTACACCTTC
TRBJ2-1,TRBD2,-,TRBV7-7,CASSGGTSGYNEQFF,TGTGCTAGCAGCGGGGGGACTAGCGGGTACAATGAGCAGTTCTTC
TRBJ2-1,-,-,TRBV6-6,CASSPTTPYYNEQFF,TGTGCCAGCAGCCCAACTACCCCTTATTACAATGAGCAGTTCTTC